This T cell receptor beta chain appears in the sequencing data of a study of OX40 agonist ivuxolimab in advanced cancers. Overall study: As their treatment, patients were administered ivuxolimab, an agonistic anti-OX40 (CD134) antibody. Study-wide results and limits: Both CD4+ and CD8+ T cell populations in blood had undergone clonal expansion by week 6 at 0.1 to 3.0 mg/kg.

Samples of blood were obtained at baseline, on cycle 4 day 1, and on cycle 7 day 1. V gave up 0 bases and J gave up 4 bases, with 9 bases separating them. Germline loops: CDR1 MNHEY, CDR2 SVGAGI. CDR3 length: 14 residues. Using immunoSEQ multiplex PCR, the repertoire was profiled, and TCRdb retains in-frame clones only, with some absent. The table includes more than 20,000 clones, about 79% detected once. To note about this clone: Its antigen is as yet unknown.

J is TRBJ1-2 and V is TRBV6-5, with D maybe TRBD1 (5 bases). The sequence was obtained from an adult with an advanced solid tumor such as melanoma, head and neck, liver or kidney cancer. Here the sequenced sample was CD4+ or CD8+ T cells sorted from blood, taken in a trial of the OX40 agonist ivuxolimab. As DNA, the CDR3 is TGTGCCAGCAGTTACTCGGGGGATTCCTATGGCTACACCTTC. Translation gives CASSYSGDSYGYTF.